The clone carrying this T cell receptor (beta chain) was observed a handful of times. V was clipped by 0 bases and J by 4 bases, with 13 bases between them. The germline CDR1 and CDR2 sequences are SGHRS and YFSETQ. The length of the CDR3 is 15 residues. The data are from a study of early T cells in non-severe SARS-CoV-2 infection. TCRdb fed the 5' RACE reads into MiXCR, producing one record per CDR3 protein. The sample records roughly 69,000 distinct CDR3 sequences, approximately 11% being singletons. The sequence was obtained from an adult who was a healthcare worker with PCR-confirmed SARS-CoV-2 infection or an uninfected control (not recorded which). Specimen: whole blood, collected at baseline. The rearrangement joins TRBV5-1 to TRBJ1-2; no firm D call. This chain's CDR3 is CASSLGGSVRYGYTF. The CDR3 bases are TGCGCCAGCAGCTTGGGCGGCAGCGTTCGCTATGGCTACACCTTC.